A single sample is the source of the 21 T cell receptor beta chains below, sequenced in a study of blood T cell repertoires in COVID-19. This table comes from immunoSEQ multiplex PCR, and its TCRdb copy is limited to in-frame clones, with some not included. The sample carries about 23,000 clones, under 95% recorded once. Sequencing was performed on peripheral blood. The origin of the receptors is a woman between 50 and 59 years old with active COVID-19.

This clone has just one count. The chain is built from TRBV28 and TRBJ2-3, with D hard to call. The CDR3 length is 13 residues. Germline lookup yields CDR1 MDHEN and CDR2 SYDVKM. V was shortened by 2 bases and J by 2 bases, with 5 bases between the two germline ends. CDR3 loop: CASSLANTDTQYF. CDR3 nucleotide sequence: TGTGCCAGCAGTTTAGCTAACACAGATACGCAGTATTTT.

J is TRBJ2-2 and V is TRBV28, with 8 bases identical to TRBD2. The trim removed 5 bases at V and 4 bases at J, leaving 6 bases unmatched. Germline V gene sequence: CDR1 MDHEN, CDR2 SYDVKM. This CDR3 has 15 residues. The CDR3 bases are TGTGCCAGCAGTCGGGGGGGGAGTAGCACCGGGGAGCTGTTTTTT. Its translation: CASSRGGSSTGELFF.

V gene TRBV19 combines with J gene TRBJ1-3, with D hard to call. V was pared by 2 bases and J by 3 bases, with 14 bases between. The CDR3 totals 16 residues. The germline V gene has CDR1 LNHDA and CDR2 SQIVND (reference sequence). Here the CDR3 reads CASSIQSASVGNTIYF. CDR3 sequence (DNA): TGTGCCAGTAGTATACAATCCGCTTCGGTTGGAAACACCATATATTTT.

The V and J genes are TRBV20-1 and TRBJ2-1, with a possible D match to TRBD2 (5 bases). This CDR3 has 13 residues. Trimming stripped 3 bases from V and 7 bases from J, with 13 bases between. Germline assignment: CDR1 DFQATT and CDR2 SNEGSKA (reference sequence). The CDR3 is CSASELDGNEQFF. The DNA of the CDR3 is TGCAGTGCTAGTGAACTAGATGGGAATGAGCAGTTCTTC.

Only one count was recorded for this clone. This chain joins TRBV5-1 and TRBJ2-3; D is uncertain. Germline V gene lookup returns CDR1 SGHRS and CDR2 YFSETQ. The V end lost 2 bases, the J end lost 2 bases, and 12 bases lay between the germline ends. CDR3 length: 15 residues. The CDR3 DNA is TGCGCCAGCAGCTTAGGCCAGGTTTACACAGATACGCAGTATTTT. This encodes CASSLGQVYTDTQYF. Looking up the rest from reference TRBV5-1 and TRBJ2-3 gives the full variable domain: KAGVTQTPRYLIKTRGQQVTLSCSPISGHRSVSWYQQTPGQGLQFLFEYFSETQRNKGNFPGRFSGRQFSNSRSEMNVSTLELGDSALYLCASSLGQVYTDTQYFGPGTRLTVL.

The rearrangement links TRBV5-1 to TRBJ2-1; the D gene is possibly TRBD2 (6 bases). Trimming removed 0 bases at V and 3 bases at J, with 10 bases between. The CDR3 length is 15 residues. Germline V gene data show CDR1 as SGHRS and CDR2 as YFSETQ. The CDR3 reads CASSLGPGDYNEQFF. In DNA, the CDR3 is TGCGCCAGCAGCTTGGGACCGGGGGACTACAATGAGCAGTTCTTC.

The rearrangement joins TRBV12-2 to TRBJ1-5. TRBV12-2 is a pseudogene. This CDR3 spans 15 amino acids. Here the CDR3 DNA reads TGTGCAAGTCGCTCCCGGGACTCTAGCAATCAGCCCCAGCATTTT. Amino acids: CASRSRDSSNQPQHF.

CDR3 sequence reads: CASSSLPTGATDTQYF. The CDR3 region has the DNA TGTGCCAGCAGCTCGTTACCGACAGGAGCCACAGATACGCAGTATTTT. The chain is built from TRBV5-6 and TRBJ2-3; D might be TRBD1 (6 bases). The CDR3 loop spans 16 amino acids. Germline lookup yields CDR1 SGHDT and CDR2 YYEEEE. V was cut by 3 bases and J by 2 bases, with 16 bases left in between.

The chain is built from TRBV9 and TRBJ2-2; D perhaps matches TRBD1 (8 bases). Germline CDR1 reads SGDLS; CDR2 reads YYNGEE. This CDR3 is 16 amino acids long. Trimming took off 4 bases at V and 0 bases at J, with 13 bases between the two ends. The DNA for the CDR3 is TGTGCCAGCAGCATACAGGGGGGGACGAACACCGGGGAGCTGTTTTTT. Translation gives CASSIQGGTNTGELFF.

This clone was counted once. This chain joins TRBV28 and TRBJ2-5; 8 bases match TRBD2. Per the germline V gene, CDR1 is MDHEN and CDR2 is SYDVKM. The V segment lost 7 bases and the J segment 4 bases; nucleotides outside the gene matches: 11. CDR3 length: 15 amino acids. DNA of the CDR3: TGTGCCAGCAACACCGGGGGGGGGTACGTAGAGACCCAGTACTTC. Protein sequence: CASNTGGGYVETQYF.

The CDR3 DNA reads TGTGCCAGCTCACCAAACAGGGCCACTGAAGCTTTCTTT. Translation gives CASSPNRATEAFF. The chain combines TRBV18 with TRBJ1-1, with a tentative D call TRBD1 (6 bases). V gave up 2 bases and J gave up 4 bases, with 8 bases separating them. The germline gives CDR1 KGHSH, CDR2 LQKENI. CDR3 length: 13 amino acids.

The chain couples TRBV7-9 to TRBJ2-7, with 14 positions matching TRBD2. J lost 4 bases, V lost 5 bases, and 7 bases had no gene match. Germline-derived CDR1 and CDR2 are SEHNR and FQNEAQ (reference sequence). This CDR3 region has 16 residues. CDR3 coding DNA: TGTGCCAGCAGCATGGGACTAGCGGGAGAAAGATACGAGCAGTACTTC. As protein: CASSMGLAGERYEQYF.

The chain employs TRBV28 and TRBJ1-1, with 9 nucleotides matching TRBD1. Germline assignment: CDR1 MDHEN and CDR2 SYDVKM. The trim removed 7 bases at V and 0 bases at J, leaving 6 bases unmatched. The CDR3 extends over 15 amino acids. The CDR3 region is CASISQGAVNTEAFF. Here the CDR3 DNA reads TGTGCCAGCATCTCACAGGGGGCTGTGAACACTGAAGCTTTCTTT.

The chain carries TRBV9 and TRBJ2-5, with D possibly TRBD1 on 7 matching bases. The CDR3 is 15 residues long. CDR1 SGDLS and CDR2 YYNGEE come from the germline V gene. V gave up 0 bases and J gave up 4 bases, with 13 bases separating them. CDR3 protein: CASSVVGGGIETQYF. The CDR3 DNA is TGTGCCAGCAGCGTAGTTGGAGGGGGCATAGAGACCCAGTACTTC.

This rearrangement joins TRBV2 to TRBJ2-1; 9 bases match TRBD2. The CDR3 is made up of 15 amino acids. With 3 bases clipped from V and 2 bases from J, the junction kept 2 bases outside the gene matches. CDR1 is SNHLY and CDR2 is FYNNEI in the germline V gene. The CDR3 spells CASSDSGGAYNEQFF. As DNA, the CDR3 is TGTGCCAGCAGTGATAGCGGGGGCGCCTACAATGAGCAGTTCTTC.

The V call is TRBV2, the J call TRBJ2-1; 10 nucleotides agree with TRBD1. Germline lookup yields CDR1 SNHLY and CDR2 FYNNEI. Losses at the gene ends were 5 bases for V and 8 bases for J; bases not matched to a gene: 6. CDR3 size: 14 residues. The CDR3 nucleotides read TGTGCCAGCAGTCGGACAGGGGGGTTGGATGAGCAGTTCTTC. It yields the protein CASSRTGGLDEQFF. The whole variable domain, filled in from reference TRBV2 and TRBJ2-1, reads EPEVTQTPSHQVTQMGQEVILRCVPISNHLYFYWYRQILGQKVEFLVSFYNNEISEKSEIFDDQFSVERPDGSNFTLKIRSTKLEDSAMYFCASSRTGGLDEQFFGPGTRLTVL.

The chain is built from TRBV5-1 and TRBJ2-1, with 12 positions matching TRBD2. V was pared by 0 bases and J by 6 bases, with 10 bases of the junction left unmatched. From germline, CDR1 is SGHRS and CDR2 YFSETQ. The CDR3 spans 18 residues. In DNA form, the CDR3 reads TGCGCCAGCAGCTTGGCCCGTGCACTAGCGGGAGGTATCAATGAGCAGTTCTTC. It specifies CASSLARALAGGINEQFF.

The rearrangement links TRBV6-6 to TRBJ1-3, with D tentatively TRBD1 (5 bases). The V gene lost 6 bases and the J gene lost 7 bases, with 19 bases spanning the gap. Looked up from germline, CDR1 is MNHNY and CDR2 is SVGAGI (reference sequence). The CDR3 consists of 15 residues. The CDR3 region is CASSRGDRYRNTIYF. As DNA, the CDR3 is TGTGCCAGCAGCCGCGGAGACAGATATCGGAACACCATATATTTT.

V is TRBV5-6 and J is TRBJ1-1; the D is unclear. Germline CDR1 is SGHDT and CDR2 is YYEEEE. CDR3 length: 14 residues. V was pared by 0 bases and J by 3 bases, with 9 bases between. The CDR3 protein is CASSLGIGDTEAFF. The CDR3 DNA follows: TGTGCCAGCAGCTTGGGAATCGGAGACACTGAAGCTTTCTTT.

The chain uses TRBV4-2 and TRBJ1-5, with TRBD1 matching 7 bases. The CDR3 is 17 amino acids. CDR1 is LGHNA and CDR2 is YNFKEQ in the germline V gene. Trimming cost V 0 bases and J 7 bases; bases outside gene matches: 12. CDR3 DNA: TGTGCCAGCAGCCAAGATCTAAGCACAGGGGTAAGGCAGCCCCAGCATTTT. Its protein product is CASSQDLSTGVRQPQHF.

The chain uses TRBV28 and TRBJ1-1; tentative D call: TRBD1 (5 bases). Germline CDR1 MDHEN, CDR2 SYDVKM. V dropped 3 bases and J dropped 1 base, with 15 bases sitting between them. The CDR3 sequence is 16 residues long. The CDR3 sequence is CASSFSAREENTEAFF. DNA for the CDR3: TGTGCCAGCAGTTTTTCAGCCAGGGAAGAGAACACTGAAGCTTTCTTT.